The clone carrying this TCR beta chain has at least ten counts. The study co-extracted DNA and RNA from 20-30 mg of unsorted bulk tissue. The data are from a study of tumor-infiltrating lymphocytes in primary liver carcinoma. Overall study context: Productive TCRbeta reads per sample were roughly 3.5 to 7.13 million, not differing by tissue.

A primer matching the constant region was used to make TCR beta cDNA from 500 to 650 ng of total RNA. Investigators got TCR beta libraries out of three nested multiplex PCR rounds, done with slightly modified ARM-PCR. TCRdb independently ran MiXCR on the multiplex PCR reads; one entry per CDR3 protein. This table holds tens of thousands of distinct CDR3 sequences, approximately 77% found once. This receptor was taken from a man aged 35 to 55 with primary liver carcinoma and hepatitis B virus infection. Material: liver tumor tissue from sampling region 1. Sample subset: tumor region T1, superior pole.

The CDR3 is CASSSGVGGNEQYF. CDR3 DNA: TGTGCCAGCAGTTCCGGGGTGGGAGGTAACGAGCAGTACTTC. V usage is TRBV28 and J usage is TRBJ2-7; D is perhaps TRBD2 (6 bases). Germline CDR1 MDHEN, CDR2 SYDVKM. V was clipped by 4 bases and J by 5 bases, with 15 bases between them. This CDR3 is built from 14 residues.